These 30 T cell receptor beta chains originate from one sample sequenced in a study of T cells in Graves' hyperthyroidism and ophthalmopathy. The source material, RNA transcripts, was used to amplify TCR beta CDR3 regions. With the HTBI primer set, the TCR CDR3 went through a first round of RT-PCR. One entry per CDR3 protein results from TCRdb running MiXCR on the multiplex PCR reads. Of over 400,000 distinct CDR3 sequences listed, 22% are singletons. The sequenced sample consisted of blood. All receptors derive from a woman in her seventies with Graves' ophthalmopathy.

This sequence joins TRBV20-1 and TRBJ2-7; 8 nucleotides align to TRBD2. The CDR3 runs 14 residues. Germline V CDR1 and CDR2: DFQATT, SNEGSKA (reference sequence). Losses at the gene ends were 0 bases for V and 2 bases for J; bases not matched to a gene: 3. The CDR3 bases are TGCAGTGCTAGAGAAGCGCGGGGGGCCTACGAGCAGTACTTC. As protein: CSAREARGAYEQYF.

The table lists this clonotype with a few counts. The gene calls are TRBV9 and TRBJ2-7; D could derive from TRBD1 or TRBD2 (7 bases each). The CDR3 is 15 residues long. V was trimmed by 2 bases and J by 2 bases, leaving 14 bases between them. CDR1 and CDR2 from the germline V gene are SGDLS and YYNGEE. CDR3 region: CASSVGGTEAYEQYF. In DNA, the CDR3 is TGTGCCAGCAGCGTGGGGGGGACAGAGGCCTACGAGCAGTACTTC.

This chain connects TRBV5-1 to TRBJ2-2; maybe TRBD1 (6 bases). The CDR3 is made up of 14 amino acids. Deletions cut 4 bases from V and 3 bases from J, with 10 bases between. CDR1 is SGHRS, CDR2 YFSETQ, per germline. CDR3 sequence (DNA): TGCGCCAGCAGCCTCAGACAGGACACCGGGGAGCTGTTTTTT. Translating gives CASSLRQDTGELFF. The full variable domain, rest sourced from reference TRBV5-1 and TRBJ2-2, is KAGVTQTPRYLIKTRGQQVTLSCSPISGHRSVSWYQQTPGQGLQFLFEYFSETQRNKGNFPGRFSGRQFSNSRSEMNVSTLELGDSALYLCASSLRQDTGELFFGEGSRLTVL.

This clonotype has a handful of counts. The chain is built from TRBV5-1 and TRBJ2-3, with TRBD2 matching 9 bases. The CDR3 has 16 amino acids. Germline V CDR1 and CDR2: SGHRS, YFSETQ. V lost 4 bases and J lost 2; bases outside the gene matches: 8. As DNA, the CDR3 is TGCGCCAGCAGCCTCCCCGGGACTAGCCTCACAGATACGCAGTATTTT. It codes for CASSLPGTSLTDTQYF. Based on the CDR3 plus reference TRBV5-1 and TRBJ2-3, the full variable domain is KAGVTQTPRYLIKTRGQQVTLSCSPISGHRSVSWYQQTPGQGLQFLFEYFSETQRNKGNFPGRFSGRQFSNSRSEMNVSTLELGDSALYLCASSLPGTSLTDTQYFGPGTRLTVL.

The table lists this clonotype with many counts. This chain uses TRBV28 with TRBJ1-2, with 7 nucleotides matching TRBD1. The germline V gene encodes CDR1 MDHEN and CDR2 SYDVKM. The ends lost 6 bases at V and 8 bases at J; junction bases unmatched: 12. The CDR3 has 14 residues. CDR3 in DNA: TGTGCCAGCAGCCGCCCCGGACAGGAAAAAGGCTACACCTTC. Translation gives CASSRPGQEKGYTF.

In its sample, this clonotype was seen a few times. The chain couples TRBV10-3 to TRBJ1-2; no clear D gene. Germline lookup yields CDR1 ENHRY and CDR2 SYGVKD. Trimming pared 2 bases from V and 8 bases from J, leaving 12 bases between. The CDR3 runs to 13 residues. The CDR3 loop is CAISETRLDGYTF. The CDR3 bases are TGTGCCATCAGTGAGACCAGACTCGACGGCTACACCTTC.

This clonotype showed up just a few times. CDR3 region: CASSFARTQPMGAFF. Written as DNA, the CDR3 is TGTGCCAGCAGTTTCGCTAGGACGCAACCCATGGGAGCTTTCTTT. This sequence joins TRBV12-3 or TRBV12-4 and TRBJ1-1, with unresolved D. The CDR3 loop spans 15 amino acids. Trimming removed 3 bases at V and 10 bases at J, with 21 bases between.

At least ten counts were recorded for this clonotype. V usage is TRBV12-3 or TRBV12-4 and J usage is TRBJ1-1, with a possible D match to TRBD1 (5 bases). V shed 6 bases and J shed 1 base, with 12 bases lying between them. This CDR3 is 14 amino acids long. CDR3 residues: CASRPLGANTEAFF. The CDR3 coding sequence is TGTGCCAGCAGGCCCCTCGGGGCGAACACTGAAGCTTTCTTT.

The sample holds a few counts of this clonotype. The chain employs TRBV6-1 and TRBJ2-7; 7 nucleotides agree with TRBD1. With V trimmed by 6 bases and J by 3 bases, 8 bases remained unmatched. The CDR3 loop spans 14 amino acids. Germline V lookup: CDR1 MNHNS, CDR2 SASEGT. The CDR3, as DNA: TGTGCCAGCAGAATTCCGGGACAGAACTACGAGCAGTACTTC. The encoded protein is CASRIPGQNYEQYF.

V gene TRBV20-1 combines with J gene TRBJ1-1, with 8 nucleotides matching TRBD1. The CDR3 consists of 13 residues. With 3 bases clipped from V and 2 bases from J, the junction kept 2 bases outside the gene matches. CDR1 DFQATT and CDR2 SNEGSKA come from the germline V gene (reference sequence). In DNA form, the CDR3 reads TGCAGTGCTAGGGGACAGGTCAACACTGAAGCTTTCTTT. It yields the protein CSARGQVNTEAFF.

The chain uses TRBV12-3 or TRBV12-4 and TRBJ1-5, with a weak D call TRBD1 (5 bases). Trimming removed 7 bases at V and 4 bases at J, with 17 bases between. This CDR3 comprises 15 residues. CDR3: CASTFGGGENQPQHF. In DNA form, the CDR3 reads TGTGCCAGCACCTTTGGGGGGGGAGAGAATCAGCCCCAGCATTTT.

There are many counts of this clonotype. The chain combines TRBV2 with TRBJ2-2, with D possibly matching TRBD2 (6 bases). V dropped 6 bases and J dropped 1 base, with 12 bases sitting between them. Germline CDR1 reads SNHLY; CDR2 reads FYNNEI. CDR3 size: 15 residues. CDR3 in amino acids: CASRGDSLNTGELFF. CDR3 coding DNA: TGTGCCAGCAGGGGGGACTCCTTGAACACCGGGGAGCTGTTTTTT.

This clonotype was detected once. The rearrangement joins TRBV6-4 to TRBJ2-7; D is uncertain. Germline CDR1 reads MRHNA; CDR2 reads SNTAGT. The germline V and J ends were trimmed by 2 bases and 3 bases, with 8 bases remaining between them. The CDR3 loop spans 13 amino acids. CDR3 in amino acids: CASSDPRYYEQYF. CDR3 nucleotides: TGTGCCAGCAGTGACCCCAGGTACTACGAGCAGTACTTC.

With respect to this clonotype: The junction does not match germline at one end; this may be a read error. The chain uses TRBV5-1 and TRBJ2-2; D tentatively fits TRBD1 or TRBD2 (5 bases each). Germline loops: CDR1 SGHRS, CDR2 YFSETQ. CDR3 size: 16 residues. CDR3 protein: CASSLWGTENTGELFF. As DNA, the CDR3 is TGTGCCAGCAGCTTGTGGGGGACGGAGAACACCGGGGAGCTGTTTTTT.

The V gene is TRBV24-1, the J gene TRBJ2-3; 8 nucleotides match TRBD2. V trimming: 3 bases; J trimming: 4 bases; junction bases outside the gene matches: 8. Per germline, CDR1 KGHDR and CDR2 SFDVKD. The CDR3 contains 16 residues. CDR3 in amino acids: CATSDPAGVYADTQYF. The CDR3 DNA is TGTGCCACCAGTGATCCAGCGGGAGTTTACGCAGATACGCAGTATTTT.

This clonotype was seen ten or more times. J is TRBJ1-2 and V is TRBV10-3; D may be TRBD1 (5 bases). The V end lost 5 bases, the J end lost 4 bases, and 17 bases lay between the germline ends. The CDR3 has 15 residues. Germline loops: CDR1 ENHRY, CDR2 SYGVKD. The CDR3 DNA is TGTGCCATCAGTTTGGAACGTCAGGGCATCTATGGCTACACCTTC. Translated: CAISLERQGIYGYTF.

This clonotype has more than one count but fewer than ten. The chain uses TRBV30 and TRBJ2-7; D possibly corresponds to TRBD2 (5 bases). The CDR3 consists of 15 residues. V lost 2 bases and J lost 7, with 21 bases in between. Germline V CDR1 and CDR2: GTSNPN, SVGIG (reference sequence). CDR3 sequence reads: CAWSPLGPILGEQYF. CDR3 nucleotide sequence: TGTGCCTGGAGTCCACTAGGGCCCATTCTGGGGGAGCAGTACTTC.

V and J are TRBV20-1 and TRBJ2-1, with TRBD2 matching 8 bases. There are 14 residues in the CDR3. J was trimmed by 7 bases and V by 1 base; bases with no gene match: 6. Germline V CDR1 and CDR2: DFQATT, SNEGSKA (reference sequence). CDR3 in DNA: TGCAGTGCTAGAGCCGGGACTAGAGTAAATGAGCAGTTCTTC. This encodes CSARAGTRVNEQFF.

This clonotype was seen repeatedly, ten times or more. The chain is built from TRBV12-3 or TRBV12-4 and TRBJ2-3; 10 bases map to TRBD2. The CDR3 spans 17 residues. Losses at the gene ends were 3 bases for V and 0 bases for J; bases not matched to a gene: 6. CDR3 sequence: CASSFSSGRASTDTQYF. Here the CDR3 DNA reads TGTGCCAGCAGTTTTAGCAGCGGGAGGGCGAGCACAGATACGCAGTATTTT.

This clonotype was counted many times. The V call is TRBV7-3, the J call TRBJ2-1; 12 bases align to TRBD2. CDR3 length: 15 residues. Germline V gene lookup returns CDR1 SGHTA and CDR2 FQGTGA. V lost 3 bases and J lost 4; bases outside the gene matches: 1. The CDR3 coding sequence is TGTGCCAGCAGCTTGACTAGCGGGGGATACAATGAGCAGTTCTTC. This translates into CASSLTSGGYNEQFF.

This clonotype appeared a few times. The chain recombines TRBV29-1 with TRBJ2-1; tentative D call: TRBD2 (6 bases). The CDR3 covers 13 residues. With 3 bases removed from V and 11 bases from J, the gap between germline ends came to 17 bases. Germline V gene data show CDR1 as SQVTM and CDR2 as ANQGSEA. Written as DNA, the CDR3 is TGCAGCGTTGACCTCGGACTAACTTTCAAGCAGTTCTTC. This translates into CSVDLGLTFKQFF.

This clonotype was picked up many times. CDR3 sequence reads: CASSSGTGGYNEQFF. The CDR3 coding sequence is TGTGCCAGCAGCTCGGGGACAGGGGGCTACAATGAGCAGTTCTTC. V is TRBV11-2 and J is TRBJ2-1, with TRBD1 identical over 11 bases. The CDR3 spans 15 residues. Losses at the gene ends were 4 bases for V and 3 bases for J; bases not matched to a gene: 2. Germline-derived CDR1 and CDR2 are SGHAT and FQNNGV. Supplemented by reference TRBV11-2 and TRBJ2-1, the full variable domain reads EAGVAQSPRYKIIEKRQSVAFWCNPISGHATLYWYQQILGQGPKLLIQFQNNGVVDDSQLPKDRFSAERLKGVDSTLKIQPAKLEDSAVYLCASSSGTGGYNEQFFGPGTRLTVL.

This clonotype has a handful of counts. This CDR3 is CSAPDLADNEQFF. DNA for the CDR3: TGCAGTGCGCCGGATCTAGCGGACAATGAGCAGTTCTTC. The chain recombines TRBV20-1 with TRBJ2-1; 7 bases map to TRBD2. Germline CDR1 is DFQATT and CDR2 is SNEGSKA (reference sequence). J was trimmed by 5 bases and V by 6 bases; bases with no gene match: 7. The CDR3 is made up of 13 amino acids.

This clonotype turned up a few times. This sequence joins TRBV30 and TRBJ2-7; TRBD1 is a possible D gene (5 bases). The CDR3 spans 12 residues. Trimming shortened V by 3 bases and J by 3 bases, and 9 bases separated the two germline ends. Germline CDR1 is GTSNPN and CDR2 is SVGIG (reference sequence). The CDR3 region has the DNA TGTGCCTGGAGCGCAGGGAACTACGAGCAGTACTTC. Translation gives CAWSAGNYEQYF.

The chain joins TRBV20-1 to TRBJ2-3; D may be TRBD2 (6 bases). Per germline, CDR1 DFQATT and CDR2 SNEGSKA (reference sequence). The V gene lost 3 bases and the J gene lost 0 bases, with 10 bases spanning the gap. CDR3 length: 14 amino acids. The CDR3 coding sequence is TGCAGTGCTAGGGGGACTCCTAGCACAGATACGCAGTATTTT. Translation gives CSARGTPSTDTQYF.

This clonotype has only a few counts. The rearrangement links TRBV11-2 to TRBJ2-7; tentatively, D is TRBD1 (6 bases). CDR1 SGHAT and CDR2 FQNNGV come from the germline V gene. This CDR3 is built from 15 residues. V lost 1 base and J lost 1, with 11 bases in between. This CDR3 reads CASSLGSGVSYEQYF. The DNA of the CDR3 is TGTGCCAGCAGCTTAGGTTCAGGGGTATCCTACGAGCAGTACTTC.

For the CDR3, the DNA is TGCGCCAGCAGCCTAGATTGGACTAGCGGGAGCGTTTACTACGAGCAGTACTTC. Its translation: CASSLDWTSGSVYYEQYF. The rearrangement joins TRBV5-1 to TRBJ2-7; 13 bases are shared with TRBD2. The length of the CDR3 is 18 residues. Germline V gives CDR1 SGHRS, CDR2 YFSETQ. With 4 bases clipped from V and 3 bases from J, the junction kept 13 bases outside the gene matches.

In this sample, this clonotype turned up a few times. The junction does not match germline at one end; this may be a read error. V and J are TRBV7-2 and TRBJ2-1; D gene uncertain. CDR1 is SGHTA and CDR2 is FQGNSA in the germline V gene. There are 16 residues in the CDR3. The CDR3 sequence: CAGSLVSTGPYNEQFF. The DNA for the CDR3 is TGTGCCGGCAGCTTAGTTTCTACGGGCCCCTACAATGAGCAGTTCTTC.

The table lists this clonotype with a few counts. The chain employs TRBV5-1 and TRBJ2-7; D might be TRBD1 or TRBD2, each matching 5 bases. V gave up 3 bases and J gave up 7 bases, with 17 bases separating them. The germline V gene encodes CDR1 SGHRS and CDR2 YFSETQ. This CDR3 region has 14 residues. DNA for the CDR3: TGCGCCAGCAGCTCAGCGAGGGGACGTTGGGAGCAGTACTTC. Protein product: CASSSARGRWEQYF.

This clonotype was seen many times. This chain connects TRBV11-2 to TRBJ2-7; 10 bases are shared with TRBD2. With 5 bases clipped from V and 3 bases from J, the junction kept 4 bases outside the gene matches. The V gene's germline CDR1 is SGHAT and CDR2 FQNNGV. The CDR3 has 14 amino acids. In DNA form, the CDR3 reads TGTGCCAGCAGCCGACTAGCGGGCGGCTACGAGCAGTACTTC. Encoded protein: CASSRLAGGYEQYF.